These T cell receptor beta chains were read from a single sample in a study of cytomegalovirus exposure and HLA in healthy donors. Assay used: immunoSEQ multiplex PCR; TCRdb lists only in-frame clones, some missing. Among about 200,000 clones listed, 60% to 85% were seen once. The sample taken for sequencing was PBMCs. These receptors were obtained from a man between 35 and 55 years old in good health and CMV-seronegative. Both conserved end residues are part of each CDR3. The D gene is left open where the match is weak. Expanded clones are given a class, and other clones once, few, many or no size at all.

J,size,V,D,DNA,CDR3
TRBJ1-2,-,TRBV5-1,TRBD1,TGCGCCAGCAGCTTGGGACAGGGAGGCTATGGCTACACCTTC,CASSLGQGGYGYTF
TRBJ2-1,-,TRBV11-1,TRBD2,TGTGCCAGCAGCTCGAGTGGGACTAGCGGGAGGACTTACAATGAGCAGTTCTTC,CASSSSGTSGRTYNEQFF
TRBJ2-1,once,TRBV4-2,-,TGTGCCAGCAGCCAAGCGAGAGACAATGAGCAGTTCTTC,CASSQARDNEQFF
TRBJ1-6,-,TRBV9,TRBD1,TGTGCCAGCAGCGTAGGGGGACAGATAAATTCACCCCTCCACTTT,CASSVGGQINSPLHF
TRBJ2-3,-,TRBV14,-,TGTGCCACTAGGAGGTATGGGATCCCAGATACGCAGTATTTT,CATRRYGIPDTQYF
TRBJ1-2,-,TRBV4-3,-,TGCGCCAGCAGCCAAGATCTGGGACAAGACTACGGCTACACCTTC,CASSQDLGQDYGYTF
TRBJ1-1,-,TRBV7-2,-,TGTGCCAGCACCCCGTACCGGGGGGCGGGGACTGAAGCTTTCTTT,CASTPYRGAGTEAFF
TRBJ1-5,-,TRBV6-1,TRBD1,TGTGCCAGCCGTCGGGACAGCTTTAATCAGCCCCAGCATTTT,CASRRDSFNQPQHF
TRBJ2-3,once,TRBV14,-,TGTGCCAGCAGCCAAGTTGACAGTAGCACAGATACGCAGTATTTT,CASSQVDSSTDTQYF
TRBJ2-5,-,TRBV19,TRBD2,TGTGCCAGTAGTACCCCGAGCTATAGCGGGCTGGTTGCGGGGGAGACCCAGTACTTC,CASSTPSYSGLVAGETQYF
TRBJ1-1,-,TRBV5-4,TRBD1,TGTGCCAGCAGCCCCACAGGGGGCAGGAGGGGAGCTTTCTTT,CASSPTGGRRGAFF
TRBJ2-6,-,TRBV5-8,-,TGTGCCAGCAGCTTACAGGGCTTTGGGGCCAACGTCCTGACTTTC,CASSLQGFGANVLTF
TRBJ1-2,-,TRBV7-9,-,TGTGCCAGTAACAGGGCCCCGGGTGGCTACACCTTC,CASNRAPGGYTF
TRBJ2-7,-,TRBV25-1,-,TGTGCCAGCAGTGAAGGACAGGGAGGGTGGGACGAGCAGTACTTC,CASSEGQGGWDEQYF
TRBJ2-3,once,TRBV7-3,-,TGTGCCAGCAGCCTCACAGGGACGAGAGATACGCAGTATTTT,CASSLTGTRDTQYF
TRBJ1-6,-,TRBV9,-,TGTGCCAGCAGCGTAGCGTCAAGGGGTGCGGATTCACCCCTCCACTTT,CASSVASRGADSPLHF
TRBJ2-4,-,TRBV10-1,-,TGCGCCAGCGGAGAAATGGATACAAACATTCAGTACTTC,CASGEMDTNIQYF
TRBJ2-5,-,TRBV25-1,TRBD1,TGTGCCAGCAGGTCACAGGGGGCGCGGGAGACCCAGTACTTC,CASRSQGARETQYF
TRBJ2-4,once,TRBV20-1,-,TGCAGTGCTACCCAGGGAAACATTCAGTACTTC,CSATQGNIQYF
TRBJ1-1,-,TRBV19,-,TGTGCCAGTAGACCACGGGGGGCGGACACTGAAGCTTTCTTT,CASRPRGADTEAFF
TRBJ1-2,-,TRBV4-1,-,TGCGCCAGCAGCCAAGAGAGGACGCCCCGGGAGGGTTATGGCTACACCTTC,CASSQERTPREGYGYTF
TRBJ1-5,-,TRBV5-6,TRBD1,TGTGCCAGCAGCCAGACAGGGGGGAAGGATAGCAATCAGCCCCAGCATTTT,CASSQTGGKDSNQPQHF
TRBJ2-2,-,TRBV7-3,-,TGTGCCAGCAGCTCGACTCTAACCGGGGAGCTGTTTTTT,CASSSTLTGELFF
TRBJ2-7,-,TRBV5-6,-,TGTGCCAGCAGCTTCCGACACAGGGTCTACGAGCAGTACTTC,CASSFRHRVYEQYF